The clone carrying this T cell receptor (beta chain) was seen only a few times. The target antigen is unknown. J gave up 7 bases and V 1 base, and 10 bases lay outside the gene matches. Looked up from germline, CDR1 is SGDLS and CDR2 is YYNGEE. CDR3 length: 15 amino acids. In the naive CD8 group, cells lacked CD45RO and were positively selected for CCR7, so terminally differentiated effector memory CD45RA+ cells were left out. The sample belongs to a study of shared clonotypes between healthy human individuals. Study observations and caveats: Expectations were that clonotype sharing among donors would be affected by sequencing depth. Limitation of the genetic and exposure-history diversity represented came from the few donors.

Methods used by the authors: As immunoSEQ supplied junction-only sequences (without quality scores), filtering differed. Generated by immunoSEQ multiplex PCR, the TCRdb table keeps only in-frame clones and is missing some. The DNA gave D and trimming, while V, J and clone size come from that table. The table records about 2.1 million clones, just over 90% of them present only once. The V call is TRBV9, the J call TRBJ1-1, with 7 bases fitting TRBD1. The receptor's source is a young man in good health. Some clones in this sample may be carry-over from other donors' samples. Input material: naive CD8+ T cells from PBMCs. In nucleotides, the CDR3 is TGTGCCAGCAGCGTATCCTGGACAGGAGAGAGTGAAGCTTTCTTT. This encodes CASSVSWTGESEAFF.